The rows below give T cell receptor beta chains drawn from one sample of a study of cytomegalovirus exposure and HLA in healthy donors. Sequenced by immunoSEQ multiplex PCR; TCRdb stores in-frame clones only, minus some. The data contain approximately 140,000 clones, around four fifths of them singletons. The sample comprised PBMCs. The receptor set was obtained from a boy aged 5-17 years in good health and CMV-seronegative. Both conserved end residues are part of each CDR3. D genes are given only for firm matches. Rows may omit the clone size; those that give it use once, few, many or a size class.

j_gene | v_gene | d_gene | abundance | CDR3nt | CDR3aa
TRBJ1-1 | TRBV4-2 | . | few | TGTGCCAGCAGTCAAGAGGAGATCCGGTTGGTGAACACTGAAGCTTTCTTT | CASSQEEIRLVNTEAFF
TRBJ2-3 | TRBV5-6 | . | few | TGTGCCAGCAGCTTGGGCGGGGGCACAGATACGCAGTATTTT | CASSLGGGTDTQYF
TRBJ2-1 | TRBV27 | TRBD2 | once | TGTGCCAGCAGCCAGACTAGCGCAAATGAGCAGTTCTTC | CASSQTSANEQFF
TRBJ1-1 | TRBV6-7 | . | . | TGTGCCAGGGGTTTTTACGAGCGAGGGGGAACCCTAAGTACTGAAGCTTTCTTT | CARGFYERGGTLSTEAFF
TRBJ2-5 | TRBV5-4 | TRBD2 | . | TGTGCCAGCAGCTCTGGGGGACTAGCGGGCCAAGAGACCCAGTACTTC | CASSSGGLAGQETQYF
TRBJ1-1 | TRBV30 | . | . | TGTGCCTTTGAAGGAGGGGCACCTGAAGCTTTCTTT | CAFEGGAPEAFF
TRBJ1-1 | TRBV5-1 | . | . | TGCGCCAGCAGCCCGGGAGGAGCGGGGACTGAAGCTTTCTTT | CASSPGGAGTEAFF
TRBJ2-7 | TRBV6-1 | . | . | TGTGCCAGCAGTGAGACATATTACGAGCAGTACTTC | CASSETYYEQYF
TRBJ1-2 | TRBV5-4 | . | once | TGTGCCAGCAGCCGCACAGAGGGCTATGGCTACACCTTC | CASSRTEGYGYTF
TRBJ2-3 | TRBV7-9 | TRBD2 | . | TGTGCCAGCAGCCTGCCTTCTAGCGGAATCACAGATACGCAGTATTTT | CASSLPSSGITDTQYF
TRBJ2-5 | TRBV6-1 | TRBD2 | . | TGTGCCAGCAGTGCCCCTAAGACTAGCGGGAACATAAAGACCCAGTACTTC | CASSAPKTSGNIKTQYF
TRBJ2-7 | TRBV27 | TRBD1 | . | TGTGCCAGCAGTGGATCCGGGGACAGGCCCTCCTACGAGCAGTACTTC | CASSGSGDRPSYEQYF
TRBJ2-6 | TRBV5-1 | . | . | TGCGCCAGCAGTCAGATCGTGGCCATCTCTGGGGCCAACGTCCTGACTTTC | CASSQIVAISGANVLTF
TRBJ2-7 | TRBV6-1 | . | . | TGTGCCAGCAGTGAAGCGCTTCGGGGCGAGCAGTACTTC | CASSEALRGEQYF
TRBJ2-1 | TRBV29-1 | . | . | TGCAGCGTTGAAGAAGTGGACACCTACAATGAGCAGTTCTTC | CSVEEVDTYNEQFF
TRBJ2-5 | TRBV9 | TRBD2 | once | TGTGCCAGCAGCGTAGCGGGAGGGCCCGGAGAGACCCAGTACTTC | CASSVAGGPGETQYF
TRBJ1-1 | TRBV6-5 | . | . | TGTGCCAGCAGGATCTCAGGGTCGGGCACTGAAGCTTTCTTT | CASRISGSGTEAFF
TRBJ2-5 | TRBV9 | . | . | TGTGCCAGCAGCGTTGGGGGGATGCAAGAGACCCAGTACTTC | CASSVGGMQETQYF
TRBJ2-7 | TRBV30 | . | . | TGTGCCTGGAGTCAGACAGCCATTTCCTACGAGCAGTACTTC | CAWSQTAISYEQYF
TRBJ2-7 | TRBV11-3 | . | . | TGTGCCAGCAGCCCCGGACAGTCCTACGAGCAGTACTTC | CASSPGQSYEQYF
TRBJ1-1 | TRBV21-1 | . | . | TGTGCCAGCGGGCCGGCTTACGAAGCTTTCTTT | CASGPAYEAFF
TRBJ2-1 | TRBV10-3 | TRBD2 | . | TGTGCCATCAGTGAGCGGGAGGACTACAATGAGCAGTTCTTC | CAISEREDYNEQFF
TRBJ2-7 | TRBV9 | TRBD2 | . | TGTGCCAGCAGCCTAACGGGAGGGCCCTACGAGCAGTACTTC | CASSLTGGPYEQYF
TRBJ2-1 | TRBV5-4 | TRBD2 | . | TGTGCCAGCAGCTCCAAGGGCGGGAGGGAGTACAATGAGCAGTTCTTC | CASSSKGGREYNEQFF
TRBJ2-1 | TRBV5-1 | TRBD1 | . | TGCGCCAGCAGCTTCCCCGGGACAGAGAGACATGAGCAGTTCTTC | CASSFPGTERHEQFF
TRBJ1-2 | TRBV15 | . | few | TGTGCCACCAGCAGAGACAGGGGTCAGGGCTACACCTTC | CATSRDRGQGYTF
TRBJ2-7 | TRBV10-3 | TRBD2 | . | TGTGCCACCACACTAGCGGGAGGCCCCGAGTACGAGCAGTACTTC | CATTLAGGPEYEQYF
TRBJ2-1 | TRBV14 | TRBD2 | once | TGTGCCAGCAGCCCCGGGACTAGCGGGAGACATGAGCAGTTCTTC | CASSPGTSGRHEQFF
TRBJ1-5 | TRBV25-1 | . | few | TGTGCCAGCAGTCCCGGAGGGTATCAGCCCCAGCATTTT | CASSPGGYQPQHF
TRBJ1-4 | TRBV11-3 | . | . | TGTGCCAGCAGCCCTGCGGAGGGTGGGGAAAAACTGTTTTTT | CASSPAEGGEKLFF